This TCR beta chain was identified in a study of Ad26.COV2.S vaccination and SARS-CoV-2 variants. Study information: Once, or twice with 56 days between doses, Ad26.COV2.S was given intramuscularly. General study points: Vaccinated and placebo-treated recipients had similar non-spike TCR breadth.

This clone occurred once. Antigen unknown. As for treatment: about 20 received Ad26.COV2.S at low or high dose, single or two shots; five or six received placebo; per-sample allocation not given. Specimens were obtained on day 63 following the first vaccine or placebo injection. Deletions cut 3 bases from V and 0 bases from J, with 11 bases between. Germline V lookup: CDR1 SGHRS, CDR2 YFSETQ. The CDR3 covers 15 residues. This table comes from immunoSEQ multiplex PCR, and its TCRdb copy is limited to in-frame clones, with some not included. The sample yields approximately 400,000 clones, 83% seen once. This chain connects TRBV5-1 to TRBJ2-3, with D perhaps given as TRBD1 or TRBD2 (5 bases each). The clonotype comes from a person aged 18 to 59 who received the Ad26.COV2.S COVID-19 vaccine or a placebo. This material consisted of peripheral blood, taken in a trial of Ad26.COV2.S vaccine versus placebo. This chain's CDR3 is CASSSGTLSTDTQYF. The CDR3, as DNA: TGCGCCAGCAGCTCGGGGACCCTTAGCACAGATACGCAGTATTTT.